A single sample gave rise to the 15 T cell receptor beta chains below, sequenced in a study of beta chain features in type 1 diabetes. Every bit of the isolated RNA underwent reverse transcription, so sequencing read expressed TCRB transcripts. The data were produced by immunoSEQ multiplex PCR, yet TCRdb's version contains in-frame clones alone and is incomplete. The sample lists fewer than 900,000 clones; under 20% were seen once. The specimen sequenced was naive CD4+ T cells from blood. These receptors came from a woman younger than 35 in good health.

Only a few counts were recorded for this clone. This chain's CDR3 is CATSSPGTSGQSSYNEQFF. DNA of the CDR3: TGTGCCACCAGCAGCCCCGGGACTAGCGGACAAAGCTCCTACAATGAGCAGTTCTTC. This chain joins TRBV15 and TRBJ2-1; 11 bases are shared with TRBD2. There are 19 residues in the CDR3. The trim removed 3 bases at V and 0 bases at J, leaving 10 bases unmatched. CDR1 LNHNV and CDR2 YYDKDF come from the germline V gene (reference sequence).

The chain carries TRBV5-8 and TRBJ2-6; a weak D match, TRBD1 (6 bases). Germline loops: CDR1 SGHTS, CDR2 YDEGEE. CDR3 length: 16 amino acids. Trimming cost V 4 bases and J 4 bases, with 15 bases left between them. The CDR3 DNA follows: TGTGCCAGCAGCCGGGACACCTCTGCCGGGGCCAACGTCCTGACTTTC. Translation gives CASSRDTSAGANVLTF.

The chain employs TRBV28 and TRBJ2-5, with 13 bases fitting TRBD2. The V and J ends lost 5 bases and 7 bases, in that order; junction bases with no gene match: 4. There are 14 residues in the CDR3. CDR1 and CDR2 (germline): MDHEN, SYDVKM. CDR3 nucleotide sequence: TGTGCCAGCAGTCGGACTAGCGGGGGAATGACCCAGTACTTC. Its translation: CASSRTSGGMTQYF. The variable domain in full, with the rest retrieved from reference TRBV28 and TRBJ2-5, is DVKVTQSSRYLVKRTGEKVFLECVQDMDHENMFWYRQDPGLGLRLIYFSYDVKMKEKGDIPEGYSVSREKKERFSLILESASTNQTSMYLCASSRTSGGMTQYFGPGTRLLVL.

This clone was recorded a few times. This chain connects TRBV27 to TRBJ2-6, with 7 nucleotides matching TRBD1. CDR1 MNHEY and CDR2 SMNVEV come from the germline V gene (reference sequence). The V and J ends lost 2 bases and 2 bases, in that order; junction bases with no gene match: 3. The CDR3 length is 16 residues. CDR3: CASSLVGGAGANVLTF. The CDR3 DNA follows: TGTGCCAGCAGTTTAGTAGGGGGCGCTGGGGCCAACGTCCTGACTTTC.

A few counts support this clone. The V call is TRBV6-6, the J call TRBJ2-7; no definite D call. Germline V gene sequence: CDR1 MNHNY, CDR2 SVGAGI (reference sequence). The CDR3 is 13 residues long. V was cut by 7 bases and J by 2 bases, with 12 bases left in between. The CDR3 sequence: CASNRRGTYEQYF. CDR3 sequence (DNA): TGTGCCAGCAACCGCCGTGGCACCTACGAGCAGTACTTC.

This clone was recorded a few times. The gene calls are TRBV9 and TRBJ1-3, with D possibly TRBD1 on 5 matching bases. Trimming stripped 0 bases from V and 4 bases from J, with 14 bases between. The CDR3 runs 16 residues. Germline V CDR1 and CDR2: SGDLS, YYNGEE. CDR3 DNA sequence: TGTGCCAGCAGCGTAGGGGGGAGAGGTGGAGGAAACACCATATATTTT. Translating it yields CASSVGGRGGGNTIYF.

This chain connects TRBV6-6 to TRBJ2-1, with D possibly being TRBD2 (6 bases). Germline V gene lookup returns CDR1 MNHNY and CDR2 SVGAGI (reference sequence). This CDR3 has 14 residues. V was clipped by 5 bases and J by 9 bases, with 17 bases between them. This chain's CDR3 is CASSGGRPGSEQFF. DNA for the CDR3: TGTGCCAGCAGTGGAGGGCGACCGGGCAGTGAGCAGTTCTTC.

This clone was counted between two and nine times. The J gene is TRBJ1-5, the V gene TRBV5-6; 9 bases are shared with TRBD1. Germline V gene lookup returns CDR1 SGHDT and CDR2 YYEEEE. V was pared by 3 bases and J by 2 bases, with 6 bases of the junction left unmatched. CDR3 length: 16 amino acids. CDR3 nucleotides: TGTGCCAGCAGCTCAGCGACAGGGGGAGGCAATCAGCCCCAGCATTTT. Amino acids: CASSSATGGGNQPQHF.

This clone was counted between two and nine times. The rearrangement links TRBV10-3 to TRBJ2-7; D is perhaps TRBD2 (6 bases). Trimming shortened V by 3 bases and J by 2 bases, and 14 bases separated the two germline ends. This CDR3 is 15 amino acids long. The germline CDR1 and CDR2 sequences are ENHRY and SYGVKD. The CDR3 DNA reads as TGTGCCATCAGTGACCTACGGAGGGACCCCTACGAGCAGTACTTC. It translates to CAISDLRRDPYEQYF.

About this clone: The sample holds other DNA sequences that translate to the same CDR3. The chain employs TRBV28 and TRBJ2-3, with D unclear. Germline V gives CDR1 MDHEN, CDR2 SYDVKM. The CDR3 spans 15 residues. Trimming pared 6 bases from V and 0 bases from J, leaving 13 bases between. In nucleotides, the CDR3 is TGTGCCAGCAGCACAGCCGCGCTCAGCACAGATACGCAGTATTTT. This gives the protein CASSTAALSTDTQYF.

The rearrangement joins TRBV2 to TRBJ1-2; D unresolved. Germline CDR1 reads SNHLY; CDR2 reads FYNNEI. V gave up 3 bases and J gave up 6 bases, with 11 bases separating them. The CDR3 spans 13 residues. As DNA, the CDR3 is TGTGCCAGCAGTGAGGGCACATTAGATGGCTACACCTTC. This translates into CASSEGTLDGYTF.

The genes are TRBV11-2 and TRBJ2-7; 9 positions match TRBD2. The CDR3 runs 14 residues. Germline V gene data show CDR1 as SGHAT and CDR2 as FQNNGV. The ends lost 5 bases at V and 10 bases at J; junction bases unmatched: 12. The CDR3 nucleotides are TGTGCCAGCAGCCCGAGCCCTAGCGGGATCCAACAGTACTTC. Amino acids: CASSPSPSGIQQYF.

V gene TRBV5-1 combines with J gene TRBJ2-1; 9 bases are a match to TRBD1. This CDR3 has 14 residues. Germline lookup yields CDR1 SGHRS and CDR2 YFSETQ. V lost 2 bases to trimming and J lost 8 bases; unmatched junction nucleotides: 5. The CDR3 region is CASSLQGALDEQFF. CDR3 DNA: TGCGCCAGCAGCTTACAGGGGGCTCTTGATGAGCAGTTCTTC.

In regard to this clone: This specimen includes other DNA sequences encoding the same CDR3. The chain recombines TRBV7-9 with TRBJ2-3; unclear D gene. The CDR3 covers 14 residues. Germline values: CDR1 SEHNR, CDR2 FQNEAQ (reference sequence). Trimming left V 5 bases short and J 0 bases short, with 9 bases between. The CDR3 here is CASSLTTSTDTQYF. DNA for the CDR3: TGTGCCAGCAGCCTCACTACTAGCACAGATACGCAGTATTTT.

This clone was observed at least ten times. This chain joins TRBV10-3 and TRBJ2-7; TRBD1 is a possible D gene (5 bases). V lost 2 bases to trimming and J lost 2 bases, with 10 bases between them. Germline CDR1 reads ENHRY; CDR2 reads SYGVKD. The CDR3 length is 14 residues. The CDR3 spells CAISEDVTAYEQYF. CDR3 DNA: TGTGCCATCAGTGAGGACGTGACAGCCTACGAGCAGTACTTC.